This is a list of T cell receptor beta chains from one sample in a study of shared clonotypes between healthy human individuals. TCRdb keeps only in-frame clones here, not all; method: immunoSEQ multiplex PCR. The sample lists about 470,000 clones; roughly 83% were seen once. Sequences were obtained from PBMCs. These receptors came from a woman in her 40s in good health. Some clones in this sample may be carry-over from other donors' samples. Both conserved end residues are part of each CDR3. Fields, in order: V gene, D gene, clone size, J gene, CDR3 protein, CDR3 DNA. A D gene is named only where the DNA matches it firmly. Only some rows state a clone size, as once, few, many or a class for expanded clones.

TRBV28	-	-	TRBJ2-5	CASSYLRLKIQTQYF	TGTGCCAGCAGTTACCTTAGACTCAAAATACAGACCCAGTACTTC
TRBV19	TRBD1	once	TRBJ1-5	CASSIVQGFNQPQHF	TGTGCCAGTAGTATAGTACAGGGGTTCAATCAGCCCCAGCATTTT
TRBV7-2	TRBD2	many	TRBJ2-7	CASSPGGGAGVITSYEQYF	TGTGCCAGCAGCCCAGGAGGGGGAGCGGGGGTTATTACCTCCTACGAGCAGTACTTC
TRBV10-3	-	-	TRBJ2-7	CAISESGGTVYEQYF	TGTGCCATCAGTGAGTCGGGGGGAACCGTTTACGAGCAGTACTTC
TRBV27	TRBD1	-	TRBJ1-2	CASRTGGYGYTF	TGTGCCAGCCGCACAGGGGGCTATGGCTACACCTTC
TRBV27	-	-	TRBJ1-1	CASRKPGREEAFF	TGTGCCAGCAGAAAGCCAGGACGCGAGGAAGCTTTCTTT
TRBV6-1	-	-	TRBJ2-5	CASSPFGTQETQYF	TGTGCCAGCAGCCCATTCGGGACCCAAGAGACCCAGTACTTC
TRBV6-5	TRBD2	-	TRBJ2-5	CASSQGTSGQETQYF	TGTGCCAGCAGTCAAGGGACTAGCGGACAAGAGACCCAGTACTTC
TRBV7-9	TRBD1	-	TRBJ1-4	CASSPGTGVEKLFF	TGTGCCAGCAGTCCCGGGACAGGGGTTGAAAAACTGTTTTTT
TRBV28	-	-	TRBJ1-2	CASSLGVSGYTF	TGTGCCAGCAGTTTAGGAGTTTCTGGCTACACCTTC
TRBV7-3	TRBD2	-	TRBJ2-1	CASSFGTSGISNEQFF	TGTGCCAGCAGCTTCGGGACTAGCGGGATTAGCAATGAGCAGTTCTTC
TRBV5-5	-	-	TRBJ1-1	CASSLAEWNTEAFF	TGTGCCAGCAGCTTGGCCGAATGGAACACTGAAGCTTTCTTT
TRBV18	-	-	TRBJ1-4	CASSPQTGGLSEKLFF	TGTGCCAGCTCACCACAAACCGGGGGTTTGAGTGAAAAACTGTTTTTT
TRBV14	-	-	TRBJ2-7	CASSQYRFGPLYEQYF	TGTGCCAGCAGCCAATACCGGTTTGGACCGCTCTACGAGCAGTACTTC
TRBV7-9	TRBD1	-	TRBJ2-1	CASSFTGQYNEQFF	TGTGCCAGCAGCTTCACGGGACAGTACAATGAGCAGTTCTTC
TRBV15	-	-	TRBJ2-1	CATSRPRDEQFF	TGTGCCACCAGCAGGCCTAGAGATGAGCAGTTCTTC
TRBV4-2	TRBD2	few	TRBJ2-3	CASSQAKGFSGGSTDTQYF	TGTGCCAGCAGCCAAGCCAAGGGGTTCTCGGGAGGATCCACAGATACGCAGTATTTT
TRBV5-1	TRBD2	-	TRBJ2-1	CASARLAVYNEQFF	TGCGCCAGCGCAAGGCTAGCGGTCTACAATGAGCAGTTCTTC
TRBV12-5	TRBD1	-	TRBJ2-2	CASGLSTGVNTGELFF	TGTGCTAGTGGTTTGTCGACAGGGGTGAACACCGGGGAGCTGTTTTTT
TRBV9	-	-	TRBJ2-3	CASSVDSGIGADTQYF	TGTGCCAGCAGCGTAGATTCCGGGATTGGTGCAGATACGCAGTATTTT
TRBV5-1	-	-	TRBJ2-5	CASSGATGDQETQYF	TGCGCCAGCAGCGGGGCGACAGGCGACCAAGAGACCCAGTACTTC
TRBV28	-	many	TRBJ1-5	CASSLGRLSNQPQHF	TGTGCCAGCAGTTTAGGGCGCCTTAGCAATCAGCCCCAGCATTTT
TRBV27	TRBD2	-	TRBJ2-3	CASSPLGGAGSQYF	TGTGCCAGCAGTCCACTAGGTGGAGCGGGAAGCCAGTATTTT
TRBV7-4	-	few	TRBJ2-3	CASSLAGLGHILTDTQYF	TGTGCCAGCAGCTTAGCAGGATTGGGACACATACTCACAGATACGCAGTATTTT
TRBV7-7	-	-	TRBJ2-2	CASSLYAPTRQGSTGELFF	TGTGCTAGCAGCTTATACGCCCCGACTCGTCAAGGAAGCACCGGGGAGCTGTTTTTT
TRBV28	-	-	TRBJ1-1	CASSPEIPTEAFF	TGTGCCAGCAGTCCGGAGATCCCTACTGAAGCTTTCTTT
TRBV28	-	-	TRBJ1-6	CASREASEGWSPLHF	TGTGCCAGCAGGGAGGCGTCGGAAGGGTGGTCACCCCTCCACTTT
TRBV5-5	-	-	TRBJ2-7	CASSATLYYEQYF	TGTGCCAGCAGCGCTACACTGTACTACGAGCAGTACTTC
TRBV20-1	-	-	TRBJ2-3	CSAPWVDTQYF	TGCAGTGCCCCTTGGGTAGATACGCAGTATTTT
TRBV5-8	-	-	TRBJ2-1	CASSLLLAYNEQFF	TGTGCCAGCAGCTTGCTGCTAGCCTACAATGAGCAGTTCTTC
TRBV10-1	TRBD2	-	TRBJ2-1	CASSESPPGGVYNEQFF	TGCGCCAGCAGTGAGTCCCCCCCGGGGGGTGTCTACAATGAGCAGTTCTTC
TRBV29-1	-	-	TRBJ2-1	CSVALGYNEQFF	TGCAGCGTCGCGTTGGGGTACAATGAGCAGTTCTTC